This T cell receptor beta chain was sequenced in a study of OX40 agonist ivuxolimab in advanced cancers. Study-level background: Dose-escalation patients' cancers were hepatocellular carcinoma, melanoma, renal cell or head and neck cancer.

A note on this clone: Its antigen is not known.

Autoimmune disease history or systemic immunosuppression led to patient exclusion. Study-level results: Blood T cells, both CD4+ and CD8+, expanded clonally by week 6 at 0.1 to 3.0 mg/kg.

Deletions cut 4 bases from V and 6 bases from J, with 15 bases between. The CDR3 is made up of 14 amino acids. The germline V gene encodes CDR1 SGHTS and CDR2 YDEGEE. This table comes from immunoSEQ multiplex PCR, and its TCRdb copy is limited to in-frame clones, with some not included. The table records tens of thousands of clones, 88% of them present only once. The gene calls are TRBV5-8 and TRBJ2-3; no reliable D call. This receptor was identified in an adult with an advanced solid tumor such as melanoma, head and neck, liver or kidney cancer. The sample was CD4+ or CD8+ T cells sorted from blood, taken in a trial of the OX40 agonist ivuxolimab. Written as DNA, the CDR3 is TGTGCCAGCAGCCTAGGACGGGCCGGGGATACGCAGTATTTT. Encoded protein: CASSLGRAGDTQYF.